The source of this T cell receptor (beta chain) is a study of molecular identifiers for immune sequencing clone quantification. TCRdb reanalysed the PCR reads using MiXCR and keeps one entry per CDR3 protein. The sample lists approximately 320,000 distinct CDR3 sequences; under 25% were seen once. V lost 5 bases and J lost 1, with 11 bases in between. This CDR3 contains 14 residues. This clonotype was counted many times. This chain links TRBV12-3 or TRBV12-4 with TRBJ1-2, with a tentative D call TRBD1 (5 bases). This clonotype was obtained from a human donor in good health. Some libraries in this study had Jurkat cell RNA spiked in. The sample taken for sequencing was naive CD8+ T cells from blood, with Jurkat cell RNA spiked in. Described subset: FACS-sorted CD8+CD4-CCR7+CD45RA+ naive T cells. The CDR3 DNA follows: TGTGCCAGCAGTCCCGACAGTTTTAACTATGGCTACACCTTC. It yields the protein CASSPDSFNYGYTF.